The next 13 T cell receptor beta chains were all read from a single sample in a study of human T cells and chemical hapten exposure. Time point defined: pre-sensitization, week 0. Treatment: therapeutic diphenylcyclopropenone sensitization with weekly scalp DPC. TCRdb redid the calling of the RACE reads with MiXCR, one entry per CDR3 protein. Of under 300,000 distinct CDR3 sequences listed, approximately 8% are singletons. The specimen was whole blood, collected in connection with sensitization to the hapten diphenylcyclopropenone (DPC). The receptor source for this set is a man between 18 and 35 years old with alopecia areata. Some clones in this sample may be carry-over from other donors' samples.

This clonotype has just a few counts. The J gene is TRBJ1-2, the V gene TRBV24-1; D ambiguous. Per germline, CDR1 KGHDR and CDR2 SFDVKD. V was pared by 3 bases and J by 4 bases, with 11 bases between. The CDR3 length is 14 residues. The CDR3 nucleotides are TGTGCCACCAGTGATGGTCGGGCCCTCTATGGCTACACCTTC. It specifies CATSDGRALYGYTF.

This clonotype was observed a handful of times. The gene calls are TRBV6-1 and TRBJ1-1; 8 bases are a match to TRBD1. CDR3 size: 15 residues. In germline, CDR1 is MNHNS, CDR2 SASEGT. With 2 bases clipped from V and 3 bases from J, the junction kept 5 bases outside the gene matches. This chain's CDR3 is CASSEFTGGHTEAFF. CDR3 sequence (DNA): TGTGCCAGCAGTGAATTTACAGGGGGTCACACTGAAGCTTTCTTT.

This clonotype was recorded a few times. V usage is TRBV4-2 and J usage is TRBJ2-7; D is ambiguous. V was trimmed by 3 bases and J by 3 bases, leaving 12 bases between them. Germline V gene data show CDR1 as LGHNA and CDR2 as YNFKEQ. This CDR3 is built from 14 residues. CDR3 DNA: TGTGCCAGCAGCCAGGCTGGGAAGAACTACGAGCAGTACTTC. It encodes CASSQAGKNYEQYF.

V is TRBV12-3 or TRBV12-4 and J is TRBJ2-1, with D unresolved. This CDR3 spans 15 amino acids. Trimming shortened V by 5 bases and J by 0 bases, and 11 bases separated the two germline ends. CDR3 sequence reads: CASSHSEPSYNEQFF. The CDR3 bases are TGTGCCAGCAGTCACAGCGAACCCTCCTACAATGAGCAGTTCTTC.

This clonotype was counted only a few times. V usage is TRBV11-2 and J usage is TRBJ2-3, with D possibly matching TRBD1 (7 bases). The V gene lost 2 bases and the J gene lost 5 bases, with 14 bases spanning the gap. Germline V gene sequence: CDR1 SGHAT, CDR2 FQNNGV. This CDR3 has 15 residues. The CDR3 nucleotides are TGTGCCAGCAGCTTAAGGGGGCGGAGGGGAGATACGCAGTATTTT. It translates to CASSLRGRRGDTQYF.

This clonotype showed up just a few times. Germline and junction disagree at one end, which may indicate a read error. V gene TRBV6-5 combines with J gene TRBJ1-1; D not certain. This CDR3 comprises 14 residues. Looked up from germline, CDR1 is MNHEY and CDR2 is SVGAGI. CDR3 in DNA: TGTGCCAGCAATTACGGAGCGCGCGGCACTGAAGCTTTCTTT. Translating gives CASNYGARGTEAFF.

This clonotype showed up many times. V is TRBV20-1 and J is TRBJ1-5; a weak D match, TRBD1 (5 bases). The CDR3 runs to 15 residues. With 5 bases removed from V and 3 bases from J, the gap between germline ends came to 17 bases. Germline V lookup: CDR1 DFQATT, CDR2 SNEGSKA (reference sequence). DNA of the CDR3: TGCAGTGCTCACGGGACCGCAAAATCCAATCAGCCCCAGCATTTT. This encodes CSAHGTAKSNQPQHF.

This clonotype was seen a handful of times. The genes are TRBV7-9 and TRBJ2-5, with D maybe TRBD2 (6 bases). Germline CDR1 SEHNR, CDR2 FQNEAQ (reference sequence). CDR3 length: 15 residues. Trimming removed 1 base from V and 1 base from J, with 10 bases in between. CDR3 loop: CASSLVEGSQETQYF. The CDR3 DNA sequence: TGTGCCAGCAGCTTAGTGGAGGGTTCCCAAGAGACCCAGTACTTC.

The chain links TRBV7-7 to TRBJ1-6; D uncertain. This CDR3 comprises 13 residues. In germline, CDR1 is SSHAT, CDR2 FNYEAQ (reference sequence). Deletions cut 2 bases from V and 9 bases from J, with 8 bases between. Written as DNA, the CDR3 is TGTGCCAGCAGCTTAAGGTTTAGTTCACCCCTCCACTTT. Translation gives CASSLRFSSPLHF.

There are a few counts of this clonotype. The gene calls are TRBV12-3 or TRBV12-4 and TRBJ1-2; 8 nucleotides match TRBD1. V lost 5 bases to trimming and J lost 4 bases; unmatched junction nucleotides: 15. This CDR3 region has 17 residues. The chain's CDR3 is CASSPSGQGAFIYGYTF. The CDR3 nucleotides are TGTGCCAGCAGTCCCTCGGGGCAGGGGGCGTTTATCTATGGCTACACCTTC.

Of note for this clonotype: At one end, the junction sequence differs from germline, possibly due to a read error. CDR3 DNA sequence: TGTACCAGCAGTACATCCGGGACAGGTCGCATCCAGCCCCAGCATTTT. Translation: CTSSTSGTGRIQPQHF. V is TRBV2 and J is TRBJ1-5, with 8 nucleotides matching TRBD1. CDR3 length: 16 amino acids. Germline CDR1 is SNHLY and CDR2 is FYNNEI. Based on the CDR3 plus reference TRBV2 and TRBJ1-5, the full variable domain is EPEVTQTPSHQVTQMGQEVILRCVPISNHLYFYWYRQILGQKVEFLVSFYNNEISEKSEIFDDQFSVERPDGSNFTLKIRSTKLEDSAMYFCTSSTSGTGRIQPQHFGDGTRLSIL.

This clonotype was recorded a few times. The rearrangement joins TRBV11-3 to TRBJ2-4; D possibly uses TRBD1 or TRBD2 (5 bases each). The V end lost 3 bases, the J end lost 9 bases, and 15 bases lay between the germline ends. Per germline, CDR1 SGHNT and CDR2 YENEEA. CDR3 length equals 14 residues. Here the CDR3 DNA reads TGTGCCAGCAGCTTGGCCGGGACCCCTGGCATTCAGTACTTC. Protein: CASSLAGTPGIQYF.

This clonotype came up a few times. The rearrangement joins TRBV3-2 to TRBJ1-4; TRBD1 is the table's D call, not checked against the DNA. TRBV3-2 is deemed a pseudogene. CDR3 size: 17 residues. DNA of the CDR3: TGTGCCAGCAGCCAAGAGGAAAAGGGGCCGGTTAATGAAAAACTGTTTTTT. The encoded protein is CASSQEEKGPVNEKLFF.